This T cell receptor beta chain came from a study of a mutant IDH1 vaccine in newly diagnosed glioma. Study context: Vaccines were begun 4-6 weeks after radiotherapy alone, or with temozolomide cycles.

With regard to this clone: Its antigen is unidentified.

The CDR3 consists of 15 residues. V lost 3 bases to trimming and J lost 0 bases, with 9 bases between them. CDR1 and CDR2 from the germline V gene are LGHNA and YNFKEQ. The method was immunoSEQ multiplex PCR; TCRdb's version includes in-frame clones alone and lacks a portion of them. The data hold 34,000 or so clones, with around 78% observed a single time. Sample time point: week 11, during vaccination. Vaccination comprised doses that each held 300 ug of mutant IDH1 20-mer peptide, plus topical imiquimod. The chain recombines TRBV4-2 with TRBJ2-1; no reliable D call. This TCR was recovered from a man aged 25-40 years with glioma. The sequencing used PBMCs, collected from a glioma patient whose treatment included an IDH1 peptide vaccine. In nucleotides, the CDR3 is TGTGCCAGCAGCCAGTTGACTGGCTCCTACAATGAGCAGTTCTTC. It encodes CASSQLTGSYNEQFF.